This entry is about one T cell receptor (beta chain). Its specificity is unknown. The germline V gene has CDR1 SEHNR and CDR2 FQNEAQ (reference sequence). The CDR3 sequence is 12 residues long. The germline V and J ends were trimmed by 5 bases and 8 bases, with 12 bases remaining between them. This entry belongs to a study of cytomegalovirus exposure and HLA in healthy donors. Study-wide findings and caveats: Rarity characterized most TCR sequences, yet some public TCRs appeared in many donors.

The PCR contained 60 Vbeta and 13 Jbeta primers. Libraries were prepared by immunoSEQ multiplex PCR; TCRdb keeps only in-frame clonotypes and omits some of them. The data hold fewer than 250,000 clones, with around 87% observed a single time. Sequencing was performed on PBMCs. The gene calls are TRBV7-9 and TRBJ1-2; no definite D call. The sequence was collected from a woman under 30 in good health and CMV-seronegative. The CDR3 region is CASSAALNGYTF. As DNA, the CDR3 is TGTGCCAGCAGCGCCGCGCTCAACGGCTACACCTTC.